This T cell receptor beta chain was documented in a study of blood T cells in healthy people across ages. A J-beta primer mix and a sample-barcoded 5' primer were used in a second PCR of roughly 6 to 11 cycles. From the 5' RACE reads, TCRdb called clonotypes with MiXCR, one entry per CDR3 protein. The sample holds over 1,200,000 distinct CDR3 sequences; almost 60% are singletons and the top ten take 5.5% to 8%. Total RNA was isolated from each sample in quantities of at least 5.5 micrograms. Concerning this clonotype itself: Its antigen is unknown.

CDR1 and CDR2 from the germline V gene are SGHDN and FVKESK. The CDR3 spans 14 residues. V lost 2 bases, J lost 11 bases, and 18 bases lay in between. Overall study findings and caveats: For the donors, CMV status was unknown and possibly confounded expanded clonotype changes.

The sequence was collected from a man younger than 30 in good health. Sequenced sample: blood. This chain uses TRBV14 with TRBJ2-5; the D gene is possibly TRBD2 (6 bases). The CDR3 is CASSQRNGPGEQYF. Written as DNA, the CDR3 is TGTGCCAGCAGCCAAAGAAACGGGCCGGGGGAGCAGTACTTC.